This T cell receptor (beta chain) appears in the sequencing data of a study of blood T cell repertoires in COVID-19. Study-wide context: Acute and convalescent COVID-19 samples came from the United States, Italy and Spain. In each case, the material was cDNA or gDNA derived from T cells, B-cell-depleted T cells, or PBMCs.

Per the study methods: Researchers report that nucleated cell counts were estimated from reference gene primer amplification. Profiled with immunoSEQ multiplex PCR; TCRdb holds only in-frame clones, not every one. From that table come the V and J calls and clone size; the DNA was used to work out D and trimming. The sample consists of roughly 100,000 clones, 76% of them appearing once. Those enrolled in Seattle joined during active infection and were followed longitudinally afterward. The CDR3 runs 15 residues. V was shortened by 6 bases and J by 3 bases, with 18 bases between the two germline ends. Germline loops: CDR1 MNHEY, CDR2 SVGAGI.

The receptor's source is an elderly man with COVID-19, enrolled during active disease. The sequenced sample consisted of peripheral blood. This chain joins TRBV6-5 and TRBJ2-7; tentatively, D is TRBD2 (8 bases). CDR3 sequence (DNA): TGTGCCAGCAGCGGGGGGGGGACAGCGGGCTACGAGCAGTACTTC. It encodes CASSGGGTAGYEQYF.